The 26 T cell receptor beta chains below come from one sample, sequenced in a study of long-term antiretroviral therapy in people with HIV. Researchers report immunoSEQ v3.0 was run at survey level. Some clones are missing from TCRdb's copy, which holds only in-frame ones; the method was immunoSEQ multiplex PCR. Counted here are some 19,000 clones, 86% occurring once; the ten biggest clones make up roughly a tenth. The sequencing used unsorted PBMCs, collected 0.5 years after starting antiretroviral therapy. The receptor source for this set is a man aged 40-55 years with HIV.

The gene calls are TRBV10-1 and TRBJ1-3, with D possibly being TRBD1 (6 bases). Germline V gives CDR1 WNHNN, CDR2 SYGVQD (reference sequence). The CDR3 is made up of 14 amino acids. Trimming pared 4 bases from V and 2 bases from J, leaving 9 bases between. The CDR3, as DNA: TGCGCCAGCAGTGTCGGGGGGCCTGGAAACACCATATATTTT. Translation gives CASSVGGPGNTIYF.

The rearrangement joins TRBV4-2 to TRBJ1-3; tentatively, D is TRBD1 (6 bases). Trimming removed 8 bases at V and 0 bases at J, with 11 bases between. Germline CDR1 reads LGHNA; CDR2 reads YNFKEQ. The CDR3 loop spans 14 amino acids. CDR3 sequence (DNA): TGTGCCAGCGCCGCAGGGGACTCTGGAAACACCATATATTTT. This sequence encodes CASAAGDSGNTIYF.

This chain joins TRBV11-2 and TRBJ1-2; the D gene is possibly TRBD1 (5 bases). The CDR3 is 17 amino acids. Trimming removed 3 bases at V and 4 bases at J, with 21 bases between. Germline CDR1 reads SGHAT; CDR2 reads FQNNGV. This CDR3 is CASSLATPKQDPYGYTF. The CDR3 DNA is TGTGCCAGCAGCTTGGCGACGCCTAAACAGGACCCCTATGGCTACACCTTC.

V and J are TRBV7-9 and TRBJ2-2; 8 bases map to TRBD2. Germline-derived CDR1 and CDR2 are SEHNR and FQNEAQ (reference sequence). The CDR3 covers 18 residues. The J segment lost 2 bases and the V segment lost 5 bases, leaving 13 bases of the junction unmatched. CDR3 amino acids: CASSPPISSGINTGELFF. In nucleotides, the CDR3 is TGTGCCAGCAGCCCCCCCATCAGTAGCGGGATCAACACCGGGGAGCTGTTTTTT.

The chain couples TRBV19 to TRBJ2-7, with D possibly being TRBD1 (5 bases). The CDR3 covers 14 residues. Germline CDR1 and CDR2: LNHDA and SQIVND (reference sequence). V gave up 5 bases and J gave up 2 bases, with 13 bases separating them. DNA for the CDR3: TGTGCCAGTAGTCTTCAGGGTGGGGCCTACGAGCAGTACTTC. The encoded protein is CASSLQGGAYEQYF.

The rearrangement links TRBV18 to TRBJ1-3; D is unresolved. CDR1 and CDR2 from the germline V gene are KGHSH and LQKENI. V lost 3 bases, J lost 4 bases, and 7 bases lay in between. The CDR3 totals 13 residues. The CDR3 DNA follows: TGTGCCAGCTCACCCCTGGCGGGAAACACCATATATTTT. It specifies CASSPLAGNTIYF.

The rearrangement links TRBV6-5 to TRBJ1-3; a possible D gene is TRBD1 (5 bases). This CDR3 is 16 amino acids long. Between the trimmed V and J ends, which lost 3 bases and 4 bases, there was a span of 16 bases. Germline-derived CDR1 and CDR2 are MNHEY and SVGAGI. As DNA, the CDR3 is TGTGCCAGCAGTTATTCACAGGTTTCTTCGGGAAACACCATATATTTT. As protein: CASSYSQVSSGNTIYF.

V and J are TRBV4-1 and TRBJ2-7; a weak D match, TRBD1 (6 bases). Deletions cut 1 base from V and 3 bases from J, with 10 bases between. The length of the CDR3 is 14 residues. Looked up from germline, CDR1 is MGHRA and CDR2 is YSYEKL. CDR3 protein: CASSQGQAVYEQYF. The CDR3 DNA reads as TGCGCCAGCAGCCAAGGACAGGCCGTCTACGAGCAGTACTTC.

The V and J genes are TRBV11-2 and TRBJ2-7, with D perhaps matching TRBD2 (6 bases). Between the trimmed V and J ends, which lost 2 bases and 2 bases, there was a span of 16 bases. The CDR3 totals 16 residues. Germline V gives CDR1 SGHAT, CDR2 FQNNGV. CDR3 nucleotides: TGTGCCAGCAGCTTAACGGAGGGATTCTCCACCTACGAGCAGTACTTC. Translated, it gives CASSLTEGFSTYEQYF.

The V and J genes are TRBV14 and TRBJ1-4, with D maybe TRBD1 (6 bases). V lost 5 bases, J lost 5 bases, and 15 bases lay in between. The V gene's germline CDR1 is SGHDN and CDR2 FVKESK. The CDR3 has 15 amino acids. CDR3 DNA sequence: TGTGCCAGCAGCGCGTACAGGGCTTTCAATGAAAAACTGTTTTTT. Protein product: CASSAYRAFNEKLFF.

V is TRBV12-5 and J is TRBJ1-6; no reliable D call. The CDR3 spans 14 residues. Trimming shortened V by 3 bases and J by 6 bases, and 9 bases separated the two germline ends. In germline, CDR1 is LGHNT, CDR2 FRNRAP. The CDR3 DNA follows: TGTGCTAGTGGTTTTTGGCAACTTAATTCACCCCTCCACTTT. Translating it yields CASGFWQLNSPLHF.

The rearrangement links TRBV28 to TRBJ1-5; 8 bases line up with TRBD1. Germline V CDR1 and CDR2: MDHEN, SYDVKM. The V and J ends lost 6 bases and 3 bases, in that order; junction bases with no gene match: 1. This CDR3 comprises 13 residues. The CDR3 loop reads CASRGQANQPQHF. CDR3 coding DNA: TGTGCCAGCAGGGGACAGGCCAATCAGCCCCAGCATTTT.

V gene TRBV9 combines with J gene TRBJ1-2; maybe TRBD1 (6 bases). Trimming cost V 5 bases and J 7 bases, with 9 bases left between them. The CDR3 has 11 amino acids. CDR1 is SGDLS, CDR2 YYNGEE, per germline. The CDR3 sequence is CASRRGGGYTF. The CDR3 nucleotides are TGTGCCAGCAGGAGAGGGGGTGGCTACACCTTC. Full variable domain (rest looked up from reference TRBV9 and TRBJ1-2): DSGVTQTPKHLITATGQRVTLRCSPRSGDLSVYWYQQSLDQGLQFLIQYYNGEERAKGNILERFSAQQFPDLHSELNLSSLELGDSALYFCASRRGGGYTFGSGTRLTVV.

This rearrangement joins TRBV11-2 to TRBJ2-1; either TRBD1 or TRBD2 may supply D (5 bases each). Germline CDR1 SGHAT, CDR2 FQNNGV. V was cut by 3 bases and J by 6 bases, with 15 bases left in between. There are 15 residues in the CDR3. The CDR3 loop reads CASSFSEGSANEQFF. CDR3 in DNA: TGTGCCAGCAGCTTTTCCGAGGGGTCCGCCAATGAGCAGTTCTTC.

This clone was counted a few times. The rearrangement links TRBV7-9 to TRBJ1-6; 7 bases agree with TRBD1. After removal of 4 bases from V and 7 bases from J, the junction contained 7 bases not matched to a gene. CDR3 length: 15 residues. The germline CDR1 and CDR2 sequences are SEHNR and FQNEAQ (reference sequence). This CDR3 reads CASSSRQGLNSPLHF. The CDR3, as DNA: TGTGCCAGCAGCTCGAGACAGGGACTAAATTCACCCCTCCACTTT.

The V gene is TRBV4-2, the J gene TRBJ2-3; no reliable D call. CDR1 and CDR2 from the germline V gene are LGHNA and YNFKEQ. There are 15 residues in the CDR3. Trimming stripped 1 base from V and 0 bases from J, with 8 bases between. CDR3 sequence (DNA): TGTGCCAGCAGCCAAGGGGCTTCTAGCACAGATACGCAGTATTTT. It encodes CASSQGASSTDTQYF.

A few counts support this clone. The chain carries TRBV4-1 and TRBJ1-5, with 9 bases aligning to TRBD1. This CDR3 contains 14 residues. Unmatched junction bases numbered 4, after V lost 6 bases and J lost 4 bases. Looked up from germline, CDR1 is MGHRA and CDR2 is YSYEKL. In nucleotides, the CDR3 is TGCGCCAGCAGAGGGACAGGGCCTAATCAGCCCCAGCATTTT. Translation gives CASRGTGPNQPQHF.

V usage is TRBV11-1 and J usage is TRBJ2-1; TRBD1 is a possible D gene (6 bases). Germline CDR1 reads SGHAT; CDR2 reads FQDESV (reference sequence). CDR3 size: 15 residues. Trimming shortened V by 5 bases and J by 0 bases, and 11 bases separated the two germline ends. In nucleotides, the CDR3 is TGTGCCAGCAGCAGGGACAAGAGCTCCTACAATGAGCAGTTCTTC. Translating gives CASSRDKSSYNEQFF.

V usage is TRBV6-6 and J usage is TRBJ2-1, with a possible D match to TRBD2 (6 bases). In germline, CDR1 is MNHNY, CDR2 SVGAGI (reference sequence). V shed 1 base and J shed 9 bases, with 19 bases lying between them. This CDR3 contains 16 residues. CDR3 sequence (DNA): TGTGCCAGCAGTTACTATGCGGGGTTCTCGTCGGGTGAGCAGTTCTTC. It translates to CASSYYAGFSSGEQFF.

This chain links TRBV6-5 with TRBJ2-3; possible D gene TRBD2, 5 bases. This CDR3 contains 15 residues. Germline lookup yields CDR1 MNHEY and CDR2 SVGAGI. V was shortened by 6 bases and J by 6 bases, with 19 bases between the two germline ends. The CDR3 loop reads CASSRSGPATDTQYF. The CDR3 nucleotides are TGTGCCAGCAGCCGAAGCGGACCAGCAACGGATACGCAGTATTTT.

The rearrangement joins TRBV25-1 to TRBJ2-7, with 11 bases fitting TRBD2. The CDR3 covers 14 residues. CDR1 and CDR2 (germline): MGHDK, SYGVNS. Trimming took 4 bases from V and 7 from J; bases not matched to a gene: 6. The CDR3 sequence: CASSVLAGVGEQYF. CDR3 in DNA: TGTGCCAGCAGTGTACTAGCGGGAGTGGGAGAGCAGTACTTC.

This chain uses TRBV9 with TRBJ1-1, with 9 bases fitting TRBD1. Germline V gene lookup returns CDR1 SGDLS and CDR2 YYNGEE. V was clipped by 4 bases and J by 2 bases; unmatched bases: 3. The CDR3 length is 14 residues. DNA of the CDR3: TGTGCCAGCAGCTGGGGACAGGGTAACACTGAAGCTTTCTTT. Translating gives CASSWGQGNTEAFF.

The rearrangement uses TRBV27 and TRBJ2-5, with 12 bases fitting TRBD2. Unmatched junction bases numbered 3, after V lost 6 bases and J lost 7 bases. Germline V gene sequence: CDR1 MNHEY, CDR2 SMNVEV (reference sequence). This CDR3 spans 13 amino acids. CDR3 DNA: TGTGCCAGCAGAGCTAGCGGGGGGGGGACCCAGTACTTC. Translated: CASRASGGGTQYF.

The chain is built from TRBV6-5 and TRBJ2-7; 9 bases are a match to TRBD1. V trimming: 2 bases; J trimming: 2 bases; junction bases outside the gene matches: 1. The V gene's germline CDR1 is MNHEY and CDR2 SVGAGI. CDR3 length: 14 residues. The DNA of the CDR3 is TGTGCCAGCAGTTACCGGGACAGGGCCTACGAGCAGTACTTC. Translated, it gives CASSYRDRAYEQYF.

This clone was recorded a few times. The chain carries TRBV2 and TRBJ1-3; D uncertain. Germline V lookup: CDR1 SNHLY, CDR2 FYNNEI. V lost 5 bases and J lost 4, with 9 bases in between. The length of the CDR3 is 13 residues. The CDR3 is CASSPGDGNTIYF. CDR3 DNA sequence: TGTGCCAGCAGTCCAGGCGACGGAAACACCATATATTTT.

The chain uses TRBV18 and TRBJ1-2; D unresolved. CDR1 and CDR2 (germline): KGHSH, LQKENI. The length of the CDR3 is 13 residues. V dropped 3 bases and J dropped 12 bases, with 17 bases sitting between them. The CDR3 sequence is CASSPSGPPPNTF. The CDR3 bases are TGTGCCAGCTCACCTTCCGGACCCCCACCGAACACCTTC. The complete variable domain, with remaining parts taken from reference TRBV18 and TRBJ1-2, reads NAGVMQNPRHLVRRRGQEARLRCSPMKGHSHVYWYRQLPEEGLKFMVYLQKENIIDESGMPKERFSAEFPKEGPSILRIQQVVRGDSAAYFCASSPSGPPPNTFGSGTRLTVV.